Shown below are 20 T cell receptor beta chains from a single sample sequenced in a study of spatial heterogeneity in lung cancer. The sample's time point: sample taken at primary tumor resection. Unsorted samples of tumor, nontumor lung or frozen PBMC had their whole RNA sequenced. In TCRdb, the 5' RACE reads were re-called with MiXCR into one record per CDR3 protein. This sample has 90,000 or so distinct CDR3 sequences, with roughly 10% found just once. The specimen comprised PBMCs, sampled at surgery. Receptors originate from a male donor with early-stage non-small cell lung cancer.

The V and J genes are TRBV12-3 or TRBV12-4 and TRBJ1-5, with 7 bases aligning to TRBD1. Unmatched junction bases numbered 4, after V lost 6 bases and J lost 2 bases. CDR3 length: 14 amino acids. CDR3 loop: CASSRGTGNQPQHF. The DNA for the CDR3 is TGTGCCAGCAGCAGGGGGACAGGCAATCAGCCCCAGCATTTT.

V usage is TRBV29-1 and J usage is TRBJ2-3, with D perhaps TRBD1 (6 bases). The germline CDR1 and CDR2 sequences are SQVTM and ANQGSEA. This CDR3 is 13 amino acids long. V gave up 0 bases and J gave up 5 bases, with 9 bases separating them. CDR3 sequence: CSVEDPRGDTQYF. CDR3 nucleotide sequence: TGCAGCGTTGAAGATCCCAGGGGAGATACGCAGTATTTT.

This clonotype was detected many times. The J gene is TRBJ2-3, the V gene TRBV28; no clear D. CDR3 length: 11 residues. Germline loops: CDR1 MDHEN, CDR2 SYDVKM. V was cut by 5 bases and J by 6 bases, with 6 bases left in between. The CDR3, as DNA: TGTGCCAGCAGTCGTCGGGATACGCAGTATTTT. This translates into CASSRRDTQYF.

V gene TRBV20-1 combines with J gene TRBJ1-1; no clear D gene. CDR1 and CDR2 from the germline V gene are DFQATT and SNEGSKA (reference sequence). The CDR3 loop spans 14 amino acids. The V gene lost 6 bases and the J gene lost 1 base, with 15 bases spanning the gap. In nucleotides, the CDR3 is TGCAGTGCCTTAACCCGTTGGGGGAACACTGAAGCTTTCTTT. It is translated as CSALTRWGNTEAFF.

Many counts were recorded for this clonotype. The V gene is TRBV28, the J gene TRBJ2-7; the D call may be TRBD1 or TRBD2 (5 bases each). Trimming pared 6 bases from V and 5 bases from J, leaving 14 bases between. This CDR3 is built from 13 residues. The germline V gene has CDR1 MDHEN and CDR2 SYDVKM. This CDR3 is CASRGASRDEQYF. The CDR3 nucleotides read TGTGCCAGCAGAGGGGCCTCGAGGGACGAGCAGTACTTC.

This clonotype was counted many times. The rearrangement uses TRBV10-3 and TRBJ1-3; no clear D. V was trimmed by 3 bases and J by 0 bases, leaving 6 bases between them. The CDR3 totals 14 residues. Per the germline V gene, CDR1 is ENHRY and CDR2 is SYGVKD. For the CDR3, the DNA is TGTGCCATCAGTGACCCAAGCTCTGGAAACACCATATATTTT. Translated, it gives CAISDPSSGNTIYF.

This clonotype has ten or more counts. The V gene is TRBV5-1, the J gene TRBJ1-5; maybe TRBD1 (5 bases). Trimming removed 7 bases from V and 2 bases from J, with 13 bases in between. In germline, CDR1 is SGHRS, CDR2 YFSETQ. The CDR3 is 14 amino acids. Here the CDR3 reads CASRAGEGNQPQHF. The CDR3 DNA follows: TGCGCCAGCCGGGCGGGGGAAGGCAATCAGCCCCAGCATTTT.

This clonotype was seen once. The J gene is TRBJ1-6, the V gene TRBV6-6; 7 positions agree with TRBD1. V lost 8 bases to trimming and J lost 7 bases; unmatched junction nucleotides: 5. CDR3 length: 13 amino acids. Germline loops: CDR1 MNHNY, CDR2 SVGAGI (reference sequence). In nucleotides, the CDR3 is TGTGCCAGCGGCGGGACAGCAAATTCACCCCTCCACTTT. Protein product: CASGGTANSPLHF.

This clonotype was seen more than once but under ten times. CDR3 sequence (DNA): TGTGCCAGCAGCTTTTTTAACACCGGGGAGCTGTTTTTT. This sequence encodes CASSFFNTGELFF. The chain links TRBV7-6 to TRBJ2-2; D is uncertain. The CDR3 length is 13 residues. In germline, CDR1 is SGHVS, CDR2 FNYEAQ. The V and J ends lost 3 bases and 2 bases respectively, with 4 bases between them.

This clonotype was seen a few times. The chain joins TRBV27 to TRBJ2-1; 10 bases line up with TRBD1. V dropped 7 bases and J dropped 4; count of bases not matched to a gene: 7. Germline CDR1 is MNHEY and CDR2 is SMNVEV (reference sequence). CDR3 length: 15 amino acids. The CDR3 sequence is CASTPDRGRYNEQFF. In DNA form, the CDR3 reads TGTGCCAGCACCCCAGACAGGGGGCGTTACAATGAGCAGTTCTTC.

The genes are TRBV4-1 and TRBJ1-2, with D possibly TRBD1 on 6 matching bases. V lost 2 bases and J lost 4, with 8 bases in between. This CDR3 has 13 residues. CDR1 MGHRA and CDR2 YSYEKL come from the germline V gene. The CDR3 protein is CASSQQGGYGYTF. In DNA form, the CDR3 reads TGCGCCAGCAGCCAACAAGGGGGCTATGGCTACACCTTC.

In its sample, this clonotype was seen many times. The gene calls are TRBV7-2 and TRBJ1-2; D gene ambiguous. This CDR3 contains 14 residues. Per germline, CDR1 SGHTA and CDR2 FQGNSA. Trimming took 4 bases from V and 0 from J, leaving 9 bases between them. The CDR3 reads CASSSRRTNYGYTF. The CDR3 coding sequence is TGTGCCAGCAGCTCGAGAAGGACTAACTATGGCTACACCTTC.

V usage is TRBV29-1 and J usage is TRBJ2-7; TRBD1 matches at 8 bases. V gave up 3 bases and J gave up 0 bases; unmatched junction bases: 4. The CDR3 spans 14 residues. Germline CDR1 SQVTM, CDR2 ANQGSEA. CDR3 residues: CSVEDRADSYEQYF. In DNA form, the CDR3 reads TGCAGCGTTGAGGACAGGGCCGACTCCTACGAGCAGTACTTC.

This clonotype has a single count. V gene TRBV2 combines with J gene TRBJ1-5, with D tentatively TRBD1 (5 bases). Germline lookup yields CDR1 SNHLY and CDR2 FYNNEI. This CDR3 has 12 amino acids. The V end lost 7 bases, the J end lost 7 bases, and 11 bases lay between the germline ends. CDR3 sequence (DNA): TGTGCCAGCACCGCGGCAGGGCAGCCCCAGCATTTT. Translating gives CASTAAGQPQHF.

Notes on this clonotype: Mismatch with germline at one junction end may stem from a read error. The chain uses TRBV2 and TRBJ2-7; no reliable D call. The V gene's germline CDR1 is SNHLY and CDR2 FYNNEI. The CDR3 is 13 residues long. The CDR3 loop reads CASSGASTYERYF. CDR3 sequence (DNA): TGTGCCAGCAGTGGGGCCTCCACCTACGAGCGGTACTTC.

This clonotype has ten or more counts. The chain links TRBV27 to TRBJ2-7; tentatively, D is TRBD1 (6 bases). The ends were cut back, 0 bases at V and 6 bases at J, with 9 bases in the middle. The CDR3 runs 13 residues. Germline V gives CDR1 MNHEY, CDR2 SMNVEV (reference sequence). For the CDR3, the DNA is TGTGCCAGCAGTTTATCACAGGGTGGCGAGCAGTACTTC. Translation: CASSLSQGGEQYF.

The DNA of the CDR3 is TGTGCCAGCAGCTTACAGGGGATTGACACTGAAGCTTTCTTT. Translating it yields CASSLQGIDTEAFF. The rearrangement uses TRBV7-9 and TRBJ1-1, with D perhaps TRBD1 (6 bases). The germline gives CDR1 SEHNR, CDR2 FQNEAQ (reference sequence). The CDR3 has 14 residues. Trimming pared 2 bases from V and 3 bases from J, leaving 10 bases between.

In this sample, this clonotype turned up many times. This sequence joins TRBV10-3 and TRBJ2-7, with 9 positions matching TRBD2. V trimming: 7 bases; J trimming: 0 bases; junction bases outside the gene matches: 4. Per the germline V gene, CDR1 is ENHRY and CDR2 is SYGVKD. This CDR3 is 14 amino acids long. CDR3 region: CAITPSGVSYEQYF. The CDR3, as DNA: TGTGCCATCACCCCTAGCGGGGTCTCCTACGAGCAGTACTTC.

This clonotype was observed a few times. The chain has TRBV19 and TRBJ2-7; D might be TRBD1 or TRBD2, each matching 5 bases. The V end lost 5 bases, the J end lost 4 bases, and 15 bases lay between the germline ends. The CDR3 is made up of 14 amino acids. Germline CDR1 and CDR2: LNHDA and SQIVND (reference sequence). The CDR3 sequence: CASSPQRGFYEQYF. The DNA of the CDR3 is TGTGCCAGTAGTCCCCAGAGGGGATTTTACGAGCAGTACTTC.

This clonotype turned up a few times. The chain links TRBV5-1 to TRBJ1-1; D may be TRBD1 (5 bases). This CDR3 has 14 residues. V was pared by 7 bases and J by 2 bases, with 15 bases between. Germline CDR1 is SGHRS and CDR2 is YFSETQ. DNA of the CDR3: TGCGCCAGCGGCGAACAGGCCGCAAACACTGAAGCTTTCTTT. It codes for CASGEQAANTEAFF.